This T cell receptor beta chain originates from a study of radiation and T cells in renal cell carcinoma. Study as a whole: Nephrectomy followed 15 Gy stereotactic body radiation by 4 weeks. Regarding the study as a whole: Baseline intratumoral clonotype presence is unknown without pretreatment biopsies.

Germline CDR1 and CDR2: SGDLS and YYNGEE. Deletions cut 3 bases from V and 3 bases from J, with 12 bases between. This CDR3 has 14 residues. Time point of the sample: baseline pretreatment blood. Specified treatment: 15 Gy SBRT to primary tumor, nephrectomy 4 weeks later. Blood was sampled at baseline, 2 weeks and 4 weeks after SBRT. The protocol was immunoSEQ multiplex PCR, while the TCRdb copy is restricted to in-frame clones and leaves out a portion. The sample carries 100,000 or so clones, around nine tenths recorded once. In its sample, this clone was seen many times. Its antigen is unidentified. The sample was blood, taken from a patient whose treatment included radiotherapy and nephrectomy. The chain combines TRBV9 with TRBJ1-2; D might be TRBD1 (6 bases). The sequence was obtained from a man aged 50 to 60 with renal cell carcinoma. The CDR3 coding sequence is TGTGCCAGCAGCGCGCAGGGGTCGTACTATGGCTACACCTTC. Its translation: CASSAQGSYYGYTF. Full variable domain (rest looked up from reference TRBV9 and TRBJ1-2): DSGVTQTPKHLITATGQRVTLRCSPRSGDLSVYWYQQSLDQGLQFLIQYYNGEERAKGNILERFSAQQFPDLHSELNLSSLELGDSALYFCASSAQGSYYGYTFGSGTRLTVV.